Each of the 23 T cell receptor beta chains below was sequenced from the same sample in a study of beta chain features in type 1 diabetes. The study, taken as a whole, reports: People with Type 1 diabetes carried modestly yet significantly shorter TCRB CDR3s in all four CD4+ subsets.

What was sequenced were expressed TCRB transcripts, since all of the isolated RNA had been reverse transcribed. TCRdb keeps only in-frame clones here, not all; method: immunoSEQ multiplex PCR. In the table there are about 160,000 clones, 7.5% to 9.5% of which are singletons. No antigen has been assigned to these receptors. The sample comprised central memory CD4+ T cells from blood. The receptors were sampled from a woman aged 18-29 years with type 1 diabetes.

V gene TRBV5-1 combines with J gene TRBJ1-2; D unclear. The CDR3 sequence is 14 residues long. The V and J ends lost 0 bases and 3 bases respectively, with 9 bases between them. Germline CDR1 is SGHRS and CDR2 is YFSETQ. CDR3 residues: CASSLGEPDYGYTF. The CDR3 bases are TGCGCCAGCAGCTTGGGGGAGCCGGACTATGGCTACACCTTC.

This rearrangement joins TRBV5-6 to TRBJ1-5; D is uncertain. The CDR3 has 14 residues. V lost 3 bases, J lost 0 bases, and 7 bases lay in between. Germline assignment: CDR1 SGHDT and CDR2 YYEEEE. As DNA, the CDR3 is TGTGCCAGCAGCTCCGGGATTAGCAATCAGCCCCAGCATTTT. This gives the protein CASSSGISNQPQHF.

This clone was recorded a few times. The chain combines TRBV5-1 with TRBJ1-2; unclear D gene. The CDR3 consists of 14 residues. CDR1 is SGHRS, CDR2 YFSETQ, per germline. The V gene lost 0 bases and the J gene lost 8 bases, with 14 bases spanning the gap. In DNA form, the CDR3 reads TGCGCCAGCAGCTTGGTTTCCGGGGAGAGGGGCTACACCTTC. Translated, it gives CASSLVSGERGYTF.

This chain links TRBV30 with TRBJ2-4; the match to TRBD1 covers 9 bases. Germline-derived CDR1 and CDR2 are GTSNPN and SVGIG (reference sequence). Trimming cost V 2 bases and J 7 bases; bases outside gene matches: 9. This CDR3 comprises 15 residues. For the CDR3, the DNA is TGTGCCTGGAGTTCCACAGGGGGCAGTCGGAACATTCAGTACTTC. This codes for CAWSSTGGSRNIQYF.

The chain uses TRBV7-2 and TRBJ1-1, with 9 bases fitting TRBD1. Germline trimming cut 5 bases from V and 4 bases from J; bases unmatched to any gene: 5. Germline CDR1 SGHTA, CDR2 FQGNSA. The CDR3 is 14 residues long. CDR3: CASSRTGDSTEAFF. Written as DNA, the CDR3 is TGTGCCAGCAGCCGGACAGGGGACAGCACTGAAGCTTTCTTT.

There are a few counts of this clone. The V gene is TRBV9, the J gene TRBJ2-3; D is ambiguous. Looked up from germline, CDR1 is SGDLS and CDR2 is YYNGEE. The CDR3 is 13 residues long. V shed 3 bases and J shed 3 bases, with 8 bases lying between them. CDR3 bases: TGTGCCAGCAGCGCCGGAGAAACAGATACGCAGTATTTT. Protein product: CASSAGETDTQYF.

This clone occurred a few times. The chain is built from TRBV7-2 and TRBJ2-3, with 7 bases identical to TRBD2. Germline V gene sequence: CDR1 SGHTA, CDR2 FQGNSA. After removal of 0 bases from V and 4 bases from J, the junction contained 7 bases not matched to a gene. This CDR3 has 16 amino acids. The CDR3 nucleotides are TGTGCCAGCAGCTTAGCAGGGACTAATGGTGCAGATACGCAGTATTTT. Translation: CASSLAGTNGADTQYF.

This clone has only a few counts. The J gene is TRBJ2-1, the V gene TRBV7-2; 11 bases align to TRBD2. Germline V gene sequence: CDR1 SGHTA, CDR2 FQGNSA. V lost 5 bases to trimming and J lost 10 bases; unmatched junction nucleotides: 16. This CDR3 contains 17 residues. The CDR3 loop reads CASSMGAGTSGLREQFF. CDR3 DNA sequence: TGTGCCAGCAGCATGGGCGCGGGGACTAGCGGCCTCCGGGAGCAGTTCTTC.

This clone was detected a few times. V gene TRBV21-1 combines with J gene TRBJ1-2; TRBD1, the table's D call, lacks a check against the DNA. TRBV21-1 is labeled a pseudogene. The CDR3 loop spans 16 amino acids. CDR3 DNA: TGTGCCAGCAGAAAAACCGGGACAGGGTATCTGTATGGCTACACCTTC. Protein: CASRKTGTGYLYGYTF.

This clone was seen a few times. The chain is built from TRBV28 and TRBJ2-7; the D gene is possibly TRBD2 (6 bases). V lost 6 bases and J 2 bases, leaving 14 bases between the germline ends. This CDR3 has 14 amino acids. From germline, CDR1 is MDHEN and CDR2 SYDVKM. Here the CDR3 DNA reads TGTGCCAGCAGATTGGGTGGGAGGCCCTACGAGCAGTACTTC. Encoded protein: CASRLGGRPYEQYF.

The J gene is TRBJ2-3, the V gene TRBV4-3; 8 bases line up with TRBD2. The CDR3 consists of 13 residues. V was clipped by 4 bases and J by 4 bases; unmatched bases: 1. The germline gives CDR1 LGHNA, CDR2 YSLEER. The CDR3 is CASSLGLADTQYF. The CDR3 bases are TGCGCCAGCAGCCTGGGACTAGCAGATACGCAGTATTTT.

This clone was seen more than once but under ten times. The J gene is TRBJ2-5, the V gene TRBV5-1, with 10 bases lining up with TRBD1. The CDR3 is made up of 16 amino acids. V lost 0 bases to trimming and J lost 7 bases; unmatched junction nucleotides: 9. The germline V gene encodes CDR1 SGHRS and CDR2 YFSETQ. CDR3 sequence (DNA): TGCGCCAGCAGCTTGGTAACGGGACAGGGGATGGGGACCCAGTACTTC. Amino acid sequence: CASSLVTGQGMGTQYF.

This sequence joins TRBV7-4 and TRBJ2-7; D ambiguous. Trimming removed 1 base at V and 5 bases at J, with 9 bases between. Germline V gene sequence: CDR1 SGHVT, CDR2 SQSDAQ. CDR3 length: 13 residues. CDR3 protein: CASSLGGGDEQYF. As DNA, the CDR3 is TGTGCCAGCAGCTTAGGAGGCGGAGACGAGCAGTACTTC.

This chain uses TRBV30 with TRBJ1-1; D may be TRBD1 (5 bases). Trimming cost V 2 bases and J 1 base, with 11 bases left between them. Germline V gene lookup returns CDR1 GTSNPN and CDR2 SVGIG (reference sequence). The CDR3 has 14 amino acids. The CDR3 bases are TGTGCCTGGAGTCCAGGACACCCGAACACTGAAGCTTTCTTT. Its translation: CAWSPGHPNTEAFF.

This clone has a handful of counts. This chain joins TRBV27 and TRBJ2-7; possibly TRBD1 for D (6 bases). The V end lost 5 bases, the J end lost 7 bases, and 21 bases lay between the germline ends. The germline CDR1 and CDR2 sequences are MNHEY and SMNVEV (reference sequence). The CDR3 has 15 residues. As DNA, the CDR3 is TGTGCCAGCAGTCCAAGACTATCAGGGGCAGGGGAGCAGTACTTC. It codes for CASSPRLSGAGEQYF.

The CDR3 reads CASSETRDTIYF. The CDR3 nucleotides read TGTGCCAGCAGCGAGACTCGGGACACCATATATTTT. The chain links TRBV7-9 to TRBJ1-3; D is uncertain. V was shortened by 5 bases and J by 8 bases, with 10 bases between the two germline ends. The germline V gene has CDR1 SEHNR and CDR2 FQNEAQ (reference sequence). The length of the CDR3 is 12 residues.

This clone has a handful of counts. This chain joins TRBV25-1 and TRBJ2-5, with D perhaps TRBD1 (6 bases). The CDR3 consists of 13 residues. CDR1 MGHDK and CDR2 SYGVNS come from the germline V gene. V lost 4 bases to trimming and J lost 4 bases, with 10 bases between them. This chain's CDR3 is CASSGAGAETQYF. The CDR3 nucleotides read TGTGCCAGCAGTGGAGCAGGGGCAGAGACCCAGTACTTC.

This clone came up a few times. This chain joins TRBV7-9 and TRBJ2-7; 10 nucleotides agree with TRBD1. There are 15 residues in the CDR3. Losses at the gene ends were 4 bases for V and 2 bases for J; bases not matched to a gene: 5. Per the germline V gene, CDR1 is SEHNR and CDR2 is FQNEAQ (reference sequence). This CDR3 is CASSSPGTGAYEQYF. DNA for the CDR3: TGTGCCAGCAGCTCCCCTGGGACAGGGGCCTACGAGCAGTACTTC.

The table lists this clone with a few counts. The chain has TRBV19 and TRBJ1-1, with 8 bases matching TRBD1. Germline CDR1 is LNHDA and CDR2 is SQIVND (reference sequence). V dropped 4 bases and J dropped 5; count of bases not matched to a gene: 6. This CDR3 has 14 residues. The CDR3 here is CASSTQGARTEAFF. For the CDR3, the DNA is TGTGCCAGTAGTACGCAGGGGGCTAGGACTGAAGCTTTCTTT.

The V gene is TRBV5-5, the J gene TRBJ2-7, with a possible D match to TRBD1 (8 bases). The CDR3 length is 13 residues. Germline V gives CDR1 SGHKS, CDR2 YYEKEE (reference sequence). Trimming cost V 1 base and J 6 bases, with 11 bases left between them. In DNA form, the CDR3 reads TGTGCCAGCAGCTTGAACAGGGGGGGCGAGCAGTACTTC. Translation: CASSLNRGGEQYF.

The CDR3 DNA reads TGTGCCAGCAGCTCCCCGGGGTCCTACGAGCAGTACTTC. Translation gives CASSSPGSYEQYF. The rearrangement uses TRBV7-2 and TRBJ2-7; D might be TRBD2 (5 bases). Trimming took 4 bases from V and 1 from J, leaving 8 bases between them. Germline V gene data show CDR1 as SGHTA and CDR2 as FQGNSA. The CDR3 sequence is 13 residues long. Complete variable domain (other parts from reference TRBV7-2 and TRBJ2-7): GAGVSQSPSNKVTEKGKDVELRCDPISGHTALYWYRQSLGQGLEFLIYFQGNSAPDKSGLPSDRFSAERTGGSVSTLTIQRTQQEDSAVYLCASSSPGSYEQYFGPGTRLTVT.

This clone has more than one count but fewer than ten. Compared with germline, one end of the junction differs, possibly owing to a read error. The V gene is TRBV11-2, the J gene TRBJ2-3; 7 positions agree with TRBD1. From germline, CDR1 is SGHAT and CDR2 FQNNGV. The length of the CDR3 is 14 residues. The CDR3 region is CASSLDTRTGTQYF. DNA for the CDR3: TGTGCCAGCAGCTTAGATACGCGGACAGGTACGCAGTATTTT.

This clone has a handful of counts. CDR3 nucleotides: TGTGCCAGCAGTTTGGACAGGGTTTACCGTACAGATACGCAGTATTTT. This encodes CASSLDRVYRTDTQYF. The J gene is TRBJ2-3, the V gene TRBV28; 8 nucleotides line up with TRBD1. The germline V gene encodes CDR1 MDHEN and CDR2 SYDVKM. The CDR3 has 16 residues. Trimming cost V 3 bases and J 3 bases; bases outside gene matches: 8.